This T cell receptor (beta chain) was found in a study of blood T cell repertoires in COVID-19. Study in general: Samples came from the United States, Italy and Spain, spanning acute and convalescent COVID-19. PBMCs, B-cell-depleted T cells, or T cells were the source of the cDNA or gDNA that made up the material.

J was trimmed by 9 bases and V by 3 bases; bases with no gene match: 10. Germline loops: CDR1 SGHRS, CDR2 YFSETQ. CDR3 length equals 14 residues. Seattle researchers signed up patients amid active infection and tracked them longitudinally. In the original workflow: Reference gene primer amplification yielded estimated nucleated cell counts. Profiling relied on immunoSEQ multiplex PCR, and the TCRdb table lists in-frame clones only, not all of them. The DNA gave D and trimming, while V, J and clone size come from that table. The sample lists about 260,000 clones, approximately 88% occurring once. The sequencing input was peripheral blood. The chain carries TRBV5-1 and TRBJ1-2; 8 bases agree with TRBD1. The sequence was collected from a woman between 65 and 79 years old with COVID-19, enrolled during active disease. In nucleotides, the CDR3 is TGCGCCAGCAGCTCGACCGGGACAGGAAGCAGCTACACCTTC. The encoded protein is CASSSTGTGSSYTF. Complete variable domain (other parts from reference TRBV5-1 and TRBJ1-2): KAGVTQTPRYLIKTRGQQVTLSCSPISGHRSVSWYQQTPGQGLQFLFEYFSETQRNKGNFPGRFSGRQFSNSRSEMNVSTLELGDSALYLCASSSTGTGSSYTFGSGTRLTVV.